This TCR beta chain was captured by sequencing in a study of blood T cell repertoires in COVID-19. The overall study: There were acute and convalescent COVID-19 samples, and they came from the United States, Italy and Spain. PBMCs, B-cell-depleted T cells, or T cells provided the cDNA or gDNA that made up the material.

Authors' processing steps: Amplification of reference gene primers was used by the study to estimate nucleated cell counts. TCRdb's copy holds only in-frame clones and misses some; the assay was immunoSEQ multiplex PCR. The V and J calls and clone size are taken from that table; D and trimming were inferred from the DNA. The sample holds 90,000 to 130,000 clones, approximately 80% seen once. The source material was peripheral blood. This TCR was sampled from a woman aged 70 to 79 with acute or convalescent COVID-19.

In DNA, the CDR3 is TGCGCCAGCGCTGAAACAGGGATAAGGGAAAACACTGAAGCTTTCTTT. Translation: CASAETGIRENTEAFF. The gene calls are TRBV5-1 and TRBJ1-1, with D possibly being TRBD1 (6 bases). Germline assignment: CDR1 SGHRS and CDR2 YFSETQ. Trimming shortened V by 7 bases and J by 2 bases, and 21 bases separated the two germline ends. CDR3 length equals 16 residues.